The following is a TCR beta chain sequence with its context. Its antigen is unknown. The sample belongs to a study of cytomegalovirus exposure and HLA in healthy donors. There are 13 residues in the CDR3. Trimming removed 0 bases at V and 4 bases at J, with 5 bases between. Germline CDR1 LNHNV, CDR2 YYDKDF (reference sequence). Study observations and caveats: The study flagged some 180 TCR beta chains as cytomegalovirus-associated. An analysis that came later showed most CMV-associated TCR beta chains appearing HLA-restricted.

In the PCR, 60 Vbeta and 13 Jbeta primers were used. Clones were sequenced by immunoSEQ multiplex PCR, and TCRdb holds only the in-frame ones, with some missing. Altogether roughly 190,000 clones are present, over 65% being singletons, with the ten largest covering roughly 2.6%. Source material: PBMCs. This TCR derives from a woman aged 45-60 years in good health and CMV-seropositive. This chain joins TRBV15 and TRBJ2-3; D is ambiguous. The CDR3 nucleotides are TGTGCCACCAGCAGAGACTTTGCAGATACGCAGTATTTT. Translation: CATSRDFADTQYF.